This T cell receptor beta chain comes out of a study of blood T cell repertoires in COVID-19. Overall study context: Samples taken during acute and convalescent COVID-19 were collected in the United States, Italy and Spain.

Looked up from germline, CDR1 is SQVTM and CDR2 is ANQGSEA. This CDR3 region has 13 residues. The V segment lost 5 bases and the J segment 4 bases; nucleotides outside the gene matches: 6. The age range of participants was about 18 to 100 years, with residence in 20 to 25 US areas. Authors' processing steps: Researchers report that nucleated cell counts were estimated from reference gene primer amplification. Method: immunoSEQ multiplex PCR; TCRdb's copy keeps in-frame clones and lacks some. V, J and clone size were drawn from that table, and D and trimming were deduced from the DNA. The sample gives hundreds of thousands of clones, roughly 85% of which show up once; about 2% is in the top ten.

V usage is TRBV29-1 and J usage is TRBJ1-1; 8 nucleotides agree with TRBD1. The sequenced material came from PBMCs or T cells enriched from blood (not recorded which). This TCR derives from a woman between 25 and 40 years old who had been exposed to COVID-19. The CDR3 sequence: CSVLDREGTEAFF. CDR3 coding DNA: TGCAGCGTTCTGGACAGGGAAGGCACTGAAGCTTTCTTT.